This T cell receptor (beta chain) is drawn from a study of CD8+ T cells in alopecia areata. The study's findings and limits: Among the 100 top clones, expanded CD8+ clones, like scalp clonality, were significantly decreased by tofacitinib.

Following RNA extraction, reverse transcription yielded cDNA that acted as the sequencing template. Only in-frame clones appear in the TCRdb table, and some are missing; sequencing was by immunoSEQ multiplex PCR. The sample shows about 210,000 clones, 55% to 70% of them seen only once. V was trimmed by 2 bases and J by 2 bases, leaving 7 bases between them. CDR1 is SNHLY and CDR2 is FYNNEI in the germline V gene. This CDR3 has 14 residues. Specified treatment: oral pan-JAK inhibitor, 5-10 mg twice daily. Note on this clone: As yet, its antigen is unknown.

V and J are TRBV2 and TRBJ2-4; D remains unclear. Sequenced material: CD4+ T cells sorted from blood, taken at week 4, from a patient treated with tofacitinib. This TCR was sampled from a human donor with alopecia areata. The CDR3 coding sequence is TGTGCCAGCAGTGAACGGTCGACCAAAAACATTCAGTACTTC. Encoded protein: CASSERSTKNIQYF.